These T cell receptor beta chains were read from a single sample in a study of tumor and adjacent non-tumor tissue in lung cancer. TCRdb re-derived calls from the multiplex PCR reads in MiXCR, one entry per CDR3 protein. The sample records almost 75,000 distinct CDR3 sequences, 55% to 70% being singletons. Sequencing used distant non-tumor lung tissue. Receptors originate from a woman between 50 and 59 years old with non-small cell lung cancer. Each CDR3 is given with its conserved first and last residue. D genes are given only for firm matches.

V gene	CDR3 length	D gene	J gene	CDR3 protein
TRBV20-1	10	-	TRBJ1-6	CSARDRNLNF
TRBV11-2	15	-	TRBJ2-1	CASGCGSLGYNEQFF
TRBV4-1	13	-	TRBJ2-5	CASSRQRRETQYF
TRBV5-5	18	TRBD2	TRBJ2-2	CASSGELAGGSNIGELFF
TRBV6-6	12	TRBD2	TRBJ2-7	CANRLSGREQYF
TRBV7-3	14	TRBD2	TRBJ2-3	CASSRAGVTDTQYF
TRBV11-2	15	TRBD1	TRBJ1-6	CARSPGQGHSSPLHF
TRBV28	15	-	TRBJ2-7	CASSTSGMALYEQYF
TRBV29-1	16	TRBD2	TRBJ2-3	CNVGTGLAELTYTQYF
TRBV7-6	13	-	TRBJ2-1	CASSLVRDDEQFF
TRBV20-1	15	-	TRBJ1-3	CSAQTGISSGNTMYF
TRBV4-3	15	TRBD2	TRBJ2-3	CASSHWGRAADTQYF
TRBV20-1	14	-	TRBJ2-7	CSASREGTGYVHYF
TRBV11-2	15	-	TRBJ2-7	CASSSMTDRTYEQYF
TRBV20-1	16	-	TRBJ2-5	CSARETLKGSKETQYF
TRBV6-2/TRBV6-3	15	-	TRBJ2-7	CASGFSTGDPYEHYF
TRBV29-1	20	TRBD1	TRBJ2-2	CSVEDSGRVGTGSSTGELFF
TRBV4-2	15	-	TRBJ2-6	CASSQPSSGANVLTF
TRBV30	15	-	TRBJ2-7	CAWNPKDSHSYEQYF
TRBV5-6	13	TRBD2	TRBJ2-7	CASSPAGVCEQYF
TRBV29-1	15	-	TRBJ2-3	CSAKDGFVTPDTQYF
TRBV29-1	14	-	TRBJ1-1	CSPRPGTLGTEAFF
TRBV11-2	15	-	TRBJ1-2	CTSSLSPLNNYGYIF
TRBV5-4	17	TRBD1	TRBJ2-3	CASSLGTGYPNTDTQYF
TRBV4-3	17	-	TRBJ2-3	CASSQTLRTDHLDTQYF
TRBV7-8	14	-	TRBJ1-3	CASSPYSSVNTKYF
TRBV29-1	13	-	TRBJ1-1	CSVLQVMNTEAFF
TRBV5-5	15	-	TRBJ2-1	CASSLASDIYNEQFF
TRBV4-1	16	-	TRBJ1-1	CASSQDLYWVGTETFF
TRBV30	14	-	TRBJ1-1	CVCSTGVGGAEAFF
TRBV28	16	-	TRBJ2-6	CASSLSGSAGANVLTF
TRBV4-2	14	TRBD1	TRBJ2-2	CASRPGTGSGVLFF
TRBV12-3/TRBV12-4	15	-	TRBJ1-2	CASSFGAGRAGGYAF
TRBV19	14	TRBD2	TRBJ2-7	CASKIAGNSYEQYF
TRBV20-1	16	-	TRBJ2-6	CSVVWDTSSGANVLTF
TRBV11-2	13	-	TRBJ2-7	CASSLAAGYEGYF
TRBV29-1	10	-	TRBJ2-3	CSVPGLPQYF
TRBV28	12	TRBD1	TRBJ2-7	CASNLRGREQYF
TRBV6-2/TRBV6-3	12	-	TRBJ2-7	CTGRHQNYEQYF
TRBV11-2	16	-	TRBJ1-1	CVSSPFQGAEGTEAFF
TRBV9	18	-	TRBJ1-1	CASSAYHTLGLLNTEAFF
TRBV5-1	15	-	TRBJ2-2	CASNLTGGNTGELFF
TRBV4-2	17	-	TRBJ1-2	CASSQDSAQGGYYGYAF
TRBV10-2	16	-	TRBJ2-1	CVSSESWSGRYNEQFF
TRBV20-1	16	-	TRBJ2-4	CSAPSENMANGNIQYF
TRBV6-2/TRBV6-3	19	TRBD2	TRBJ2-6	CASSFFLAGGISGANVLTF
TRBV20-1	14	-	TRBJ1-5	CSAKRTGSNQPRHF
TRBV5-5	14	-	TRBJ1-2	CASSSPDPGYGYTF
TRBV6-2/TRBV6-3	14	TRBD1	TRBJ1-2	CASRRGQGQDGYAF
TRBV20-1	15	TRBD2	TRBJ2-7	CTASDRAGGTYEQYF
TRBV6-2/TRBV6-3	14	-	TRBJ2-1	CASRNGGSYNEQFF
TRBV6-5	14	TRBD1	TRBJ1-2	CASKPGQGAYGYTF
TRBV6-5	13	TRBD1	TRBJ2-1	CASSYKTGMKQFF